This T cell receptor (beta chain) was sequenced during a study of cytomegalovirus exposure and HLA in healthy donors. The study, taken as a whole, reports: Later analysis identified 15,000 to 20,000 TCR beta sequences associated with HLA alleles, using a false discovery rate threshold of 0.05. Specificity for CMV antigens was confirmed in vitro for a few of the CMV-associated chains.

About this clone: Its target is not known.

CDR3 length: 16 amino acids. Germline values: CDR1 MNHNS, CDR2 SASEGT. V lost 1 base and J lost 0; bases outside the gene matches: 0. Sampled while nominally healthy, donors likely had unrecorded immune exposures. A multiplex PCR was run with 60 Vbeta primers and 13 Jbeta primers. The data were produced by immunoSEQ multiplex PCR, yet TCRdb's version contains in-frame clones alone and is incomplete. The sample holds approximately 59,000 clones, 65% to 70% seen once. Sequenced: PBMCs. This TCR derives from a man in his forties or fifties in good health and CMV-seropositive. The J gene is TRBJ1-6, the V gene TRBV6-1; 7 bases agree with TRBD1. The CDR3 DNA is TGTGCCAGCAGTGAAGGACAGGGCTCCTATAATTCACCCCTCCACTTT. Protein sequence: CASSEGQGSYNSPLHF.